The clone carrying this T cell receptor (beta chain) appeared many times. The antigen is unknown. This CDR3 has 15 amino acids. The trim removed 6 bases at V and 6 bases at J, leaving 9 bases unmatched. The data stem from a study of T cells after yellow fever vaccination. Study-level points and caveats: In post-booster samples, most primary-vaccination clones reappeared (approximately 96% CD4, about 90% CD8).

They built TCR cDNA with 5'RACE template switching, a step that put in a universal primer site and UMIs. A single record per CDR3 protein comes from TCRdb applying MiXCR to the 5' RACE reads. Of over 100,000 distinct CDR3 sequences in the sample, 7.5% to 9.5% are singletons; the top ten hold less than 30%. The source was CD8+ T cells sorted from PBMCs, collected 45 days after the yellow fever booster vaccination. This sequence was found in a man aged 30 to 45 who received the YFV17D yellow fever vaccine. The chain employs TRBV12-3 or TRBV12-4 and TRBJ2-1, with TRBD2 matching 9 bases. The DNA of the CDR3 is TGTGCCAGCAGCCCCGGGGTAGCGGGGGCCAATGAGCAGTTCTTC. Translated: CASSPGVAGANEQFF.